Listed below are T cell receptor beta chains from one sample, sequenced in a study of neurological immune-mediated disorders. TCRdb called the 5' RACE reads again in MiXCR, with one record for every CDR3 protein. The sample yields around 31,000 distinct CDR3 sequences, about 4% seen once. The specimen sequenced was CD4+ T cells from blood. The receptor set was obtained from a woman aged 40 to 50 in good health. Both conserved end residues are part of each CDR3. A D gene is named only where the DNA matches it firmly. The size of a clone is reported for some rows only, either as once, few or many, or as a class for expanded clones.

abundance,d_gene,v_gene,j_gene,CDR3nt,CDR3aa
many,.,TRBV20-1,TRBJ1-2,TGCAGTGCTAGAGATGGTCGGGATAGATTAGGAGGCTACACCTTC,CSARDGRDRLGGYTF
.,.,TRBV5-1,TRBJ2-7,TGCGCCAGCAGACTCACCCGGACTTCGTCCCCCACCTACGAGCAGTACTTC,CASRLTRTSSPTYEQYF
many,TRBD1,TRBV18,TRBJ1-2,TGTGCCAGCTCACCGGACAGGGGATATGGCTACACCTTC,CASSPDRGYGYTF
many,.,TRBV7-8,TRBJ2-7,TGTGCCAGCAGCTCCCGGCCCGAGCGGAGCTCCTACGAGCAGTACTTC,CASSSRPERSSYEQYF
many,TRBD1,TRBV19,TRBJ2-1,TGTGCCAGTAGGGAAAGACAGGGCGGGCAGTTCTTC,CASRERQGGQFF
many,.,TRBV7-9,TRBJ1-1,TGTGCCAGCAGTTTTCAGGCTAACACTGAAGCTTTCTTT,CASSFQANTEAFF
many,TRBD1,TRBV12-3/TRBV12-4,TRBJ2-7,TGTGCCAGCAGTCCCGGGACAGGGACGGGGGAGCAGTACTTC,CASSPGTGTGEQYF
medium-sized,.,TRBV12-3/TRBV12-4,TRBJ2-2,TGTGCCAGCAGTTCCGGGGAGCTGTTTTTT,CASSSGELFF
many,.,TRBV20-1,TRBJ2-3,TGCAGTGCTATAGCAGATACGCAGTATTTT,CSAIADTQYF
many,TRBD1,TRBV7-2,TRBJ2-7,TGTGCCAGCAGCTTAGCGCCTCCCGGGACAGGGTCTAGCTCCTACGAGCAGTACTTC,CASSLAPPGTGSSSYEQYF
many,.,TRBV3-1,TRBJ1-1,TGTGCCAGCAGCCAAGTCGGGACACCCAAGGGCGACACTGAAGCTTTCTTT,CASSQVGTPKGDTEAFF
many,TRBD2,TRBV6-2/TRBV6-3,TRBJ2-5,TGTGCCAGCAGTTACTCGACTAGCCCGGGGGAGACCCAGTACTTC,CASSYSTSPGETQYF
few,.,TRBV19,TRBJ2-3,TGTGCCAGCGCCGCGAACACAGATACGCAGTATTTT,CASAANTDTQYF
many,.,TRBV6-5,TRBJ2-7,TGTGCCAGCAGTGGGCAGGGGAGGCGCGAGCAGTACTTC,CASSGQGRREQYF
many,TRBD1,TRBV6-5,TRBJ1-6,TGTGCCAGCAGTACAGGGGGAGACTCACCCCTCCACTTT,CASSTGGDSPLHF
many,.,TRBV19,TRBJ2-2,TGTGCCAGTACCAGTGGGACCGGGGAGCTGTTTTTT,CASTSGTGELFF
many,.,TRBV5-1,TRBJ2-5,TGCGCCAGCAGATCAACAGGAATAGGAGAGACCCAGTACTTC,CASRSTGIGETQYF
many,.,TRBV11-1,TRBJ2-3,TGTGCCAGCAGCCTCGGAGTGGCGCAGTATTTT,CASSLGVAQYF
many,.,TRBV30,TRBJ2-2,TGTGCCTGGAAATGGGGGGTTACCGGGGAGCTGTTTTTT,CAWKWGVTGELFF
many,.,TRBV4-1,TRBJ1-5,TGCGCCAGCAGCCGGACATCTAGCAATCAGCCCCAGCATTTT,CASSRTSSNQPQHF
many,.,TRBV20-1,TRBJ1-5,TGCAGTGCTGCGGACCTCAAAGGTCAGCCCCAGCATTTT,CSAADLKGQPQHF
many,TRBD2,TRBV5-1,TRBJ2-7,TGCGCCAGCAGCTTGGTCGGGACTAGCGGGTACGAGCAGTACTTC,CASSLVGTSGYEQYF
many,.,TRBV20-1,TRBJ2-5,TGCAGTGCGGGGGGACAGCCGCCCACCCAGTACTTC,CSAGGQPPTQYF
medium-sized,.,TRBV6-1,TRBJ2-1,TGTGCCAGCACGTTGTCTTATTACAATGAGCAGTTCTTC,CASTLSYYNEQFF
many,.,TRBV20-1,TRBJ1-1,TGCAGTGCTAGAGTTGAGCACTCCGGAGCTTTCTTT,CSARVEHSGAFF
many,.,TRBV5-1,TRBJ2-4,TGCGCCAGCAGCACCGGCCAGGACTTGACCATTCAGTACTTC,CASSTGQDLTIQYF
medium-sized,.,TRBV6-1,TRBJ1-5,TGTGCCAGCAGTGAAATATCGCCAGGGTTTTCCGGTCAGCCCCAGCATTTT,CASSEISPGFSGQPQHF
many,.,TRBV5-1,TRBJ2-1,TGCGCCAGCAGCGCCTCTAGTCCAACAGTTAGTGAGCAGTTCTTC,CASSASSPTVSEQFF
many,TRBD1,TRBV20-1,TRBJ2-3,TGCAGTGCCAAACAGGGGGCGTCGAGCACAGATACGCAGTATTTT,CSAKQGASSTDTQYF
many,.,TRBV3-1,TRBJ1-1,TGTGCCAGCAGCCAAGAAGCTGCTAGAAACGGAGCTTTCTTT,CASSQEAARNGAFF
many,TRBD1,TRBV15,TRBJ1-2,TGTGCCACCAGCAGAGATTCGCGGACAGGGGTTGGCTACACCTTC,CATSRDSRTGVGYTF
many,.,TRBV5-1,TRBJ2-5,TGCGCCACCCACATGTCGGGTGAGGGTCGCCAGTACTTC,CATHMSGEGRQYF
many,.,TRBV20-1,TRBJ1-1,TGCAGTGCTCGCGAAAGGACAGCTCTTCGGATGAACACTGAAGCTTTCTTT,CSARERTALRMNTEAFF
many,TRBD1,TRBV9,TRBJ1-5,TGTGCCAGCAGCGTCACAGGGGAGCACAATCAGCCCCAGCATTTT,CASSVTGEHNQPQHF
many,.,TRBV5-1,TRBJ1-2,TGCGCCAGCAGCCGGGAGAACCAGGCCTATGGCTACACCTTC,CASSRENQAYGYTF
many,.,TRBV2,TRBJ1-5,TGTGCCAGCAGTGAGGGGGCTGACAATCAGCCCCAGCATTTT,CASSEGADNQPQHF
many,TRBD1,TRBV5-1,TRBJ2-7,TGCGCCAGCAGCTGGGACAGGGGCTCCTACGAGCAGTACTTC,CASSWDRGSYEQYF
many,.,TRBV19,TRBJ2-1,TGTGCCAGTAGTATTCAGGGGTTGACCTACAATGAGCAGTTCTTC,CASSIQGLTYNEQFF
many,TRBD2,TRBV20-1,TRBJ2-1,TGCAGTGCGGACAGCGGGAGGGCGAATTACAATGAGCAGTTCTTC,CSADSGRANYNEQFF
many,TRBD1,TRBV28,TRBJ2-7,TGTGCCAGCCTGGCTTCGGGACAGGGCTACGAGCAGTACTTC,CASLASGQGYEQYF
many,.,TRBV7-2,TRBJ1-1,TGTGCCAGCAGCTTAGTCCCAAAGGGTGGGACTGAAGCTTTCTTT,CASSLVPKGGTEAFF
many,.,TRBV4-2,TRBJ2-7,TGTGCCAGCAGCCGCGGATTCGCCTACGAGCAGTACTTC,CASSRGFAYEQYF
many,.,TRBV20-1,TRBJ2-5,TGCAGTGCTAGCCCCAGCGGGTACCAAGAGACCCAGTACTTC,CSASPSGYQETQYF
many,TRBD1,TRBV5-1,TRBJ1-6,TGCGCCAGCAGCTTGTTACAGGGGGACACTTCACCCCTCCACTTT,CASSLLQGDTSPLHF
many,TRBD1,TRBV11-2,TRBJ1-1,TGTGCCAGCAGCCTACAGGGGACCCTCCTCCCTCGAGCTTTCTTT,CASSLQGTLLPRAFF
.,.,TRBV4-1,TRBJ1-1,TGCGCCAGCAGCCAAGATGCTGGCACTGAAGCTTTCTTT,CASSQDAGTEAFF
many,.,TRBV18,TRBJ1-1,TGTGCCAGCTCACCAGGGCAAAACAGGGCCACTGAAGCTTTCTTT,CASSPGQNRATEAFF
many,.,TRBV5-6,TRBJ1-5,TGTGCCAGCAGCTCGACAGCTTATAGCAATCAGCCCCAGCATTTT,CASSSTAYSNQPQHF
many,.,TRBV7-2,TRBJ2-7,TGTGCCAGCAGCTTTGGGGCTTCCTACGAGCAGTACTTC,CASSFGASYEQYF
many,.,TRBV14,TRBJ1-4,TGTGCCAGCAGCCAAGATCGGGCAGGGTTCGGTGAAAAACTGTTTTTT,CASSQDRAGFGEKLFF